These T cell receptor beta chains were read from a single sample in a study of blood T cell repertoires in COVID-19. TCRdb's copy holds only in-frame clones and misses some; the assay was immunoSEQ multiplex PCR. This table holds 150,000 to 200,000 clones, 83% found once. The sample taken for sequencing was peripheral blood. The receptors originated from a woman in her seventies who had recovered from COVID-19. Each CDR3 is given with its conserved first and last residue. Fields, in order: J gene, D gene, clone size, V gene, CDR3 DNA, CDR3 protein. D genes are given only for firm matches. Clone size is given for some rows only: seen once, a few or many times, or a class if the clone is expanded.

j_gene: TRBJ1-2; d_gene: NA; abundance: NA; v_gene: TRBV12-3/TRBV12-4; CDR3nt: TGTGCCAGCAGTTTGGGAGGGGCTCACGGCTACACCTTC; CDR3aa: CASSLGGAHGYTF
j_gene: TRBJ2-7; d_gene: TRBD1; abundance: NA; v_gene: TRBV7-6; CDR3nt: TGTGCCAGCAGCTTAGAAACGACAGGGGCCTACGAGCAGTACTTC; CDR3aa: CASSLETTGAYEQYF
j_gene: TRBJ2-5; d_gene: TRBD2; abundance: NA; v_gene: TRBV10-3; CDR3nt: TGTGCCATCAGTGATGTTAGCGGGGGGGCCCAAGAGACCCAGTACTTC; CDR3aa: CAISDVSGGAQETQYF
j_gene: TRBJ2-7; d_gene: TRBD1; abundance: NA; v_gene: TRBV7-6; CDR3nt: TGTGCCAGCAGCGGACAGGGTCGCGAGCAGTACTTC; CDR3aa: CASSGQGREQYF
j_gene: TRBJ1-2; d_gene: TRBD1; abundance: NA; v_gene: TRBV27; CDR3nt: TGTGCCAGCAGTTTTGGGACCGGGACAGGTGTCTATGGCTACACCTTC; CDR3aa: CASSFGTGTGVYGYTF
j_gene: TRBJ2-3; d_gene: TRBD2; abundance: NA; v_gene: TRBV7-8; CDR3nt: TGTGCCAGCAGCTCGACCGGGACTAGCGGGAGTACGCAGTATTTT; CDR3aa: CASSSTGTSGSTQYF
j_gene: TRBJ2-2; d_gene: NA; abundance: NA; v_gene: TRBV6-5; CDR3nt: TGTGCCAGCAGCACCGGGACTCTGGACACCGGGGAGCTGTTTTTT; CDR3aa: CASSTGTLDTGELFF
j_gene: TRBJ1-1; d_gene: NA; abundance: few; v_gene: TRBV6-2/TRBV6-3; CDR3nt: TGTGCCAGCAGCCCCACGGCGGCTCCTGGTGCTGAAGCTTTCTTT; CDR3aa: CASSPTAAPGAEAFF
j_gene: TRBJ1-2; d_gene: NA; abundance: NA; v_gene: TRBV19; CDR3nt: TGTGCCGCTGTGGGGGACAACAACTATGGCTACACCTTC; CDR3aa: CAAVGDNNYGYTF
j_gene: TRBJ2-5; d_gene: NA; abundance: NA; v_gene: TRBV5-4; CDR3nt: TGTGCCAGCAGCTTGGGAGGCAGCCAAGAGACCCAGTACTTC; CDR3aa: CASSLGGSQETQYF
j_gene: TRBJ1-1; d_gene: NA; abundance: NA; v_gene: TRBV2; CDR3nt: TGTGCCAGCAGTGATGACTCGAACACTGAAGCTTTCTTT; CDR3aa: CASSDDSNTEAFF
j_gene: TRBJ1-4; d_gene: NA; abundance: NA; v_gene: TRBV4-2; CDR3nt: TGTGCCAGCAGCCTTAAGGGGGGGCAGATTAATGAAAAACTGTTTTTT; CDR3aa: CASSLKGGQINEKLFF
j_gene: TRBJ2-2; d_gene: TRBD2; abundance: NA; v_gene: TRBV10-1; CDR3nt: TGCGCCAGCAGTGAGGTGGGGGGGGGCACCGGGGAGCTGTTTTTT; CDR3aa: CASSEVGGGTGELFF
j_gene: TRBJ1-2; d_gene: NA; abundance: NA; v_gene: TRBV4-2; CDR3nt: TGTGCCAGCAGCCCCACAGGAGATGCTGGCTATGGCTACACCTTC; CDR3aa: CASSPTGDAGYGYTF
j_gene: TRBJ1-1; d_gene: NA; abundance: NA; v_gene: TRBV19; CDR3nt: TGTGCCAGTAGTATAGCCCTTTTGGGGGCTTACGAAGCTTTCTTT; CDR3aa: CASSIALLGAYEAFF
j_gene: TRBJ1-5; d_gene: NA; abundance: many; v_gene: TRBV3-1/TRBV3-2; CDR3nt: TGTGCCAGCAGCCAAGATCGGGGGGGGGCCCCGTTCTATAGCAATCAGCCCCAGCATTTT; CDR3aa: CASSQDRGGAPFYSNQPQHF
j_gene: TRBJ2-1; d_gene: TRBD2; abundance: NA; v_gene: TRBV7-3; CDR3nt: TGTGCCAGCAGCTTAACCGGGAGGGCCCTGGGTGAGCAGTTCTTC; CDR3aa: CASSLTGRALGEQFF
j_gene: TRBJ1-6; d_gene: TRBD1; abundance: NA; v_gene: TRBV6-5; CDR3nt: TGTGCCAGCAGTTACGGGGACAGGGTAATGGGGCAATCCCTCCACTTT; CDR3aa: CASSYGDRVMGQSLHF
j_gene: TRBJ2-1; d_gene: TRBD2; abundance: NA; v_gene: TRBV7-3; CDR3nt: TGTGCCAGCAGCTTAACGCCCCCGGGGGGGACATACAATGAGCAGTTCTTC; CDR3aa: CASSLTPPGGTYNEQFF
j_gene: TRBJ1-4; d_gene: NA; abundance: NA; v_gene: TRBV11-2; CDR3nt: TGTGCCAGCAGCATAAACAGGTTTAGTAATGAAAAACTGTTTTTT; CDR3aa: CASSINRFSNEKLFF
j_gene: TRBJ1-2; d_gene: NA; abundance: NA; v_gene: TRBV6-4; CDR3nt: TGTGCCAGCAGTGACTCCCCCCTCTCCCGGGGCTACACCTTC; CDR3aa: CASSDSPLSRGYTF
j_gene: TRBJ1-2; d_gene: TRBD1; abundance: NA; v_gene: TRBV29-1; CDR3nt: TGCAGCGTTGTAGGGGGCAGTGGCTATGGCTACACCTTC; CDR3aa: CSVVGGSGYGYTF
j_gene: TRBJ1-4; d_gene: NA; abundance: once; v_gene: TRBV28; CDR3nt: TGTGCCAGCAGTTTATTCGGGGTGGAGAAAGAAAAACTGTTTTTT; CDR3aa: CASSLFGVEKEKLFF
j_gene: TRBJ1-2; d_gene: NA; abundance: NA; v_gene: TRBV29-1; CDR3nt: TGCAGCGTTGATGGCCGTTATGGCTACACCTTC; CDR3aa: CSVDGRYGYTF
j_gene: TRBJ2-7; d_gene: TRBD1; abundance: NA; v_gene: TRBV18; CDR3nt: TGTGCCAGCTCACCCGGGACAGACTCCTACGAGCAGTACTTC; CDR3aa: CASSPGTDSYEQYF
j_gene: TRBJ2-4; d_gene: NA; abundance: NA; v_gene: TRBV6-5; CDR3nt: TGTGCCAGCAGACCCGGACAGTCCGGGGACATTCAGTACTTC; CDR3aa: CASRPGQSGDIQYF
j_gene: TRBJ1-2; d_gene: NA; abundance: NA; v_gene: TRBV6-1; CDR3nt: TGTGCCAGCAGTGAAGTCGGGGAAGATGGCTACACCTTC; CDR3aa: CASSEVGEDGYTF
j_gene: TRBJ2-7; d_gene: TRBD1; abundance: NA; v_gene: TRBV3-1/TRBV3-2; CDR3nt: TGTGCCAGCAGCCACAGGACAGGGGACGAGGACGAGCAGTACTTC; CDR3aa: CASSHRTGDEDEQYF
j_gene: TRBJ2-2; d_gene: NA; abundance: NA; v_gene: TRBV9; CDR3nt: TGTGCCAGCAGCCCGCGGACAGCTACCGGGGAGCTGTTTTTT; CDR3aa: CASSPRTATGELFF
j_gene: TRBJ2-2; d_gene: NA; abundance: few; v_gene: TRBV28; CDR3nt: TGTGCCAGCAGTTTTGCTCCCTCGGGCGGGGAGCTGTTTTTT; CDR3aa: CASSFAPSGGELFF
j_gene: TRBJ2-7; d_gene: NA; abundance: NA; v_gene: TRBV20-1; CDR3nt: TGCAGTGCCCGGAGGGTCTACGAGCAGTACTTC; CDR3aa: CSARRVYEQYF
j_gene: TRBJ2-1; d_gene: TRBD2; abundance: NA; v_gene: TRBV24-1; CDR3nt: TGTGCCACCAGTGCTGTACTAGCGGGAGGAGGCTCCTACAATGAGCAGTTCTTC; CDR3aa: CATSAVLAGGGSYNEQFF
j_gene: TRBJ2-7; d_gene: TRBD1; abundance: NA; v_gene: TRBV18; CDR3nt: TGTGCCAGCTCCCCCGGACAGGGGTCCTACGAGCAGTACTTC; CDR3aa: CASSPGQGSYEQYF
j_gene: TRBJ2-6; d_gene: NA; abundance: NA; v_gene: TRBV5-6; CDR3nt: TGTGCCAGCAGCCCTCTAGGGGCTGGGGCCAACGTCCTGACTTTC; CDR3aa: CASSPLGAGANVLTF
j_gene: TRBJ2-7; d_gene: TRBD1; abundance: NA; v_gene: TRBV5-1; CDR3nt: TGCGCCAGCAGCTTGACAGGGGGCGCGGGGGAGCAGTACTTC; CDR3aa: CASSLTGGAGEQYF
j_gene: TRBJ1-5; d_gene: NA; abundance: NA; v_gene: TRBV30; CDR3nt: TGTGCCTGGATAGTTGATAGCAATCAGCCCCAGCATTTT; CDR3aa: CAWIVDSNQPQHF
j_gene: TRBJ2-5; d_gene: NA; abundance: NA; v_gene: TRBV6-5; CDR3nt: TGTGCCAGCAGACCCCGACAGAATCAAGAGACCCAGTACTTC; CDR3aa: CASRPRQNQETQYF
j_gene: TRBJ1-1; d_gene: NA; abundance: NA; v_gene: TRBV18; CDR3nt: TGTGCCAGCTCACCGGTCTGGGCGAACACTGAAGCTTTCTTT; CDR3aa: CASSPVWANTEAFF
j_gene: TRBJ1-2; d_gene: NA; abundance: NA; v_gene: TRBV5-1; CDR3nt: TGCGCCAGCAGCCCACGGACTTTCTCCGATGGCTACACCTTC; CDR3aa: CASSPRTFSDGYTF
j_gene: TRBJ1-2; d_gene: TRBD1; abundance: NA; v_gene: TRBV9; CDR3nt: TGTGCCAGCAGCGCCACAGGGGGCGCGTACTATGGCTACACCTTC; CDR3aa: CASSATGGAYYGYTF
j_gene: TRBJ1-2; d_gene: NA; abundance: NA; v_gene: TRBV18; CDR3nt: TGTGCCAGCTCACCTGGGCCTAACTATGGCTACACCTTC; CDR3aa: CASSPGPNYGYTF